This T cell receptor (beta chain) was documented in a study of T cells in localized non-small cell lung cancer. Study observations and caveats: Investigators sequenced only a single tumor region, leaving heterogeneity possible. There were a median roughly 59 of the top 100 tumor clones appearing in adjacent lung. Among the tissues sampled, uninvolved adjacent lung had the highest T cell clonality, above tumor. With higher T cell density in blood came longer overall survival.

About this clone itself: Its matching antigen is unknown.

Germline V gene sequence: CDR1 PRHDT, CDR2 FYEKMQ (reference sequence). Trimming cost V 3 bases and J 3 bases, with 9 bases left between them. The CDR3 runs 13 residues. Sequenced by immunoSEQ multiplex PCR; TCRdb stores in-frame clones only, minus some. Of under 35,000 clones listed, over 80% are singletons. The chain is built from TRBV13 and TRBJ2-7, with unresolved D. The sample here was peripheral blood mononuclear cells, taken before any cancer treatment. The TCR sequence derives from a woman between 35 and 75 years old with stage III lung adenocarcinoma. The CDR3 nucleotides read TGTGCCAGCAGCTTCAACAGAGACTACGAGCAGTACTTC. It is translated as CASSFNRDYEQYF. The whole variable domain, filled in from reference TRBV13 and TRBJ2-7, reads AAGVIQSPRHLIKEKRETATLKCYPIPRHDTVYWYQQGPGQDPQFLISFYEKMQSDKGSIPDRFSAQQFSDYHSELNMSSLELGDSALYFCASSFNRDYEQYFGPGTRLTVT.